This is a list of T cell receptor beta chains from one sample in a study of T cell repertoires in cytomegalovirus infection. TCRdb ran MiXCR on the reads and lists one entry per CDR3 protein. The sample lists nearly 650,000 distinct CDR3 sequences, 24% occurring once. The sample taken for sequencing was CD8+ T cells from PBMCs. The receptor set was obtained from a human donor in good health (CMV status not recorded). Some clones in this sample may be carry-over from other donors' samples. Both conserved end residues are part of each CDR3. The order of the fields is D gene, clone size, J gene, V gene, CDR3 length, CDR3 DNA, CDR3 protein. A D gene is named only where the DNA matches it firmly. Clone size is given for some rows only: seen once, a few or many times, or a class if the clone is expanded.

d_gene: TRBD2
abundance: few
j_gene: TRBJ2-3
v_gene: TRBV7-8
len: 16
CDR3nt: TGTGCCAGCAGCTTACTGCTAGCGGGGGCAGGAGATACGCAGTATTTT
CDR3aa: CASSLLLAGAGDTQYF

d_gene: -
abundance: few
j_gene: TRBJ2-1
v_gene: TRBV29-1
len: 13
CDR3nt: TGCAGCCCTCTGGCCCTAGGCTCCAATGAGCAGTTCTTC
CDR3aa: CSPLALGSNEQFF

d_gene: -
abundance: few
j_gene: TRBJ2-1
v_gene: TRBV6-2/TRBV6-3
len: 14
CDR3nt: TGTGCCAGCAGTTACGGAGGGGGGGAGGGTGAGCAGTTCTTC
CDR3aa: CASSYGGGEGEQFF

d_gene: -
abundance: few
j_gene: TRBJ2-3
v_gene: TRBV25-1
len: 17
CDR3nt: TGTGCCAGCAGTGGAGTAGGGGGACGGAGGCGCCCAGATACGCAGTATTTT
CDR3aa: CASSGVGGRRRPDTQYF

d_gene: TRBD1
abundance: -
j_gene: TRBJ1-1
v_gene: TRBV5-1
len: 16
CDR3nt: TGCGCCAGCAGCTTTGGTATGACAGGGGCCAACACTGAAGCTTTCTTT
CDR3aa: CASSFGMTGANTEAFF

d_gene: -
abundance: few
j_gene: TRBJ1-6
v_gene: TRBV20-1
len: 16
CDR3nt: TGCAGTGCGTTACCCGTGGGGGGAATTTATAATTCACCCCTCCACTTT
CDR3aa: CSALPVGGIYNSPLHF

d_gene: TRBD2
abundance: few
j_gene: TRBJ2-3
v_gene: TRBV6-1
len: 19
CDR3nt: TGTGCCAGCAGTAGGAGGGGTGCTAGCGGGGGACTAGGCACAGATACGCAGTATTTT
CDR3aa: CASSRRGASGGLGTDTQYF

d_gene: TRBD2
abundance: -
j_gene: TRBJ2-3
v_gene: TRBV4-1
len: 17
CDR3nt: TGCGCCAGCAGCCTCGAAGGAGCGGGGGGCCGCACAGATACGCAGTATTTT
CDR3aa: CASSLEGAGGRTDTQYF

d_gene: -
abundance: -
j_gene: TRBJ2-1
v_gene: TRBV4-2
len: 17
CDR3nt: TGTGCCAGCAGCCAAGATGGAACGGGGGCAGTCAGGAATGAGCAGTTCTTC
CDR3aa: CASSQDGTGAVRNEQFF

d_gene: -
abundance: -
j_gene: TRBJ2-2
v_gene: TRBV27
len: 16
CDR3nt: TGTGCCAGCAGTCTCGTCTGGAGCCACAGGACCGGGGAGCTGTTTTTT
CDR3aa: CASSLVWSHRTGELFF

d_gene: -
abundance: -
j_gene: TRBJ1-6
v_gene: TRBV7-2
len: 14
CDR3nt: TGTGCCAGCAGCCCCGACATAATCGGTTCACCCCTCCACTTT
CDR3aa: CASSPDIIGSPLHF

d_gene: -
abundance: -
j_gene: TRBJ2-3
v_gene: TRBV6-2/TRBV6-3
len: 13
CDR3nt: TGTGCCAGCAGTCGACAGGAGGCAGATACGCAGTATTTT
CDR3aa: CASSRQEADTQYF

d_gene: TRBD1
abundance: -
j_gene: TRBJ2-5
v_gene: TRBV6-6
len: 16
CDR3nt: TGTGCCAGCAGTGGGACCGACAGGGGGGTCCAAGAGACCCAGTACTTC
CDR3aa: CASSGTDRGVQETQYF

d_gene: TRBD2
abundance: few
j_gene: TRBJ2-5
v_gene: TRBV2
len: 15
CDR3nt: TGTGCCACCCCTGCGGGGGGTAGCGGTACAGAGACCCAGTACTTC
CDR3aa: CATPAGGSGTETQYF

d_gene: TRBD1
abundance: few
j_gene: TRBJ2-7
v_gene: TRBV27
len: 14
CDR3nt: TGTGCCAGCAGTTTCCGGGACAGGGGCGGGGAGCAGTACTTC
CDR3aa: CASSFRDRGGEQYF

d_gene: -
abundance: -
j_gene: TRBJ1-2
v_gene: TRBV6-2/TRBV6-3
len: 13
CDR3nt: TGTGCCAGCAGCCTCTCTATGTACTATGGCTACACCTTC
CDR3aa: CASSLSMYYGYTF

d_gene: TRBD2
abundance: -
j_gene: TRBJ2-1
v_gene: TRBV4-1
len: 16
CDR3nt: TGCGCCAGCAGCCAAGGCGGTGCGGGGGGAGGCTATGAGCAGTTCTTC
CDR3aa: CASSQGGAGGGYEQFF

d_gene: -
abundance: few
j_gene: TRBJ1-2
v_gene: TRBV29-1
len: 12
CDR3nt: TGCAGCGTTGAAGAGGGGCAGGGTGGCTACACCTTC
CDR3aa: CSVEEGQGGYTF

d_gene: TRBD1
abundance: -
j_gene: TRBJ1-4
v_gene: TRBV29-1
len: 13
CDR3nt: TGCAGCGTTACGACAGGGGAGGGTGAAAAACTGTTTTTT
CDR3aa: CSVTTGEGEKLFF

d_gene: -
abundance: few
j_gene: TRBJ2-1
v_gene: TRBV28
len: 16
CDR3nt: TGTGCCAGCAGCACCTTCCGGGGGGCGGGTGCGCTTGAGCAGTTCTTC
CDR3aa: CASSTFRGAGALEQFF

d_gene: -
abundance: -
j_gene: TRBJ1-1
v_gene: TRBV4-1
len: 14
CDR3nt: TGCGCCAGCAGCCAAGTTTGGGGAAACACTGAAGCTTTCTTT
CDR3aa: CASSQVWGNTEAFF

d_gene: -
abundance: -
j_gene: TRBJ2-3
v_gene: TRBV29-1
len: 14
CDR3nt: TGCAGCGCCCGATGGGGGGCGCCCACAGATACGCAGTATTTT
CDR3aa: CSARWGAPTDTQYF

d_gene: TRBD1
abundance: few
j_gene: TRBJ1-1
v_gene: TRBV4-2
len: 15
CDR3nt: TGTGCCAGCAGCCAACCGGGACAGCTGAACACTGAAGCTTTCTTT
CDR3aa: CASSQPGQLNTEAFF

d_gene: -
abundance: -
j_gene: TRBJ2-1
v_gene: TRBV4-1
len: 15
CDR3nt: TGCGCCAGCAGCCAAGGGCTTTTAGGGGGGGTTGAGCAGTTCTTC
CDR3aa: CASSQGLLGGVEQFF

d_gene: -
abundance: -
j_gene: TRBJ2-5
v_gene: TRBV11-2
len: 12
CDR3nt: TGTGCCTGTCGGGGGAGACAAGAGACCCAGTACTTC
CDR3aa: CACRGRQETQYF

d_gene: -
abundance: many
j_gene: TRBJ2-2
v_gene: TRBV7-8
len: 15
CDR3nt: TGTGCCATCCCGGAAAGGGCGAGGAACACCGGGGAGCTGTTTTTT
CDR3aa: CAIPERARNTGELFF

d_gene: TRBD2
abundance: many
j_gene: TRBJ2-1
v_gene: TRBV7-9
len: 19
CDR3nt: TGTGCCAGCAGCAAGGGACTAGCGGGGGTTACCAGCTCCTACAATGAGCAGTTCTTC
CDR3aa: CASSKGLAGVTSSYNEQFF

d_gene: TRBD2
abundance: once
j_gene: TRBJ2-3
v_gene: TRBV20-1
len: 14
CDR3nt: TGCAGTGCCCCGGGGGGGGGGAGCAATCAGCCCCAGTATTTT
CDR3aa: CSAPGGGSNQPQYF

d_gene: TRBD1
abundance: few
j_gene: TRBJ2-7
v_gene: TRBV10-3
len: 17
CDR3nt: TGTGCCATCAGTGAGTGGGATAGGGACAGGGGATCCTACGAGCAGTACTTC
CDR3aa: CAISEWDRDRGSYEQYF

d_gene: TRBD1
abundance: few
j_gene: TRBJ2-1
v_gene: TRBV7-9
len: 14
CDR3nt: TGTGCCAGCAGCTTAGAAGCCAGGGGGCATGAGCAGTTCTTC
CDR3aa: CASSLEARGHEQFF

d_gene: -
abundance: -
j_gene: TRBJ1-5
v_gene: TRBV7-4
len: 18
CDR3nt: TGTGCCAGCAGCTTGGGGCGAACCGGGGATTATAGCAATCAGCCCCAGCATTTT
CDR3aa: CASSLGRTGDYSNQPQHF

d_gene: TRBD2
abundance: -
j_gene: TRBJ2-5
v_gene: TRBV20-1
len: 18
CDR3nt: TGCAGTGCTACTACTCTAGCGGGGGGGCCCATGGACCAAGAGACCCAGTACTTC
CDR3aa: CSATTLAGGPMDQETQYF

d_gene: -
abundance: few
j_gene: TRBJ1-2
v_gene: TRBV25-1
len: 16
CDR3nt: TGTGCCAGCAGTCGCGATACGAGGGGGGGCGCTGCTGGCTACACCTTC
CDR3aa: CASSRDTRGGAAGYTF

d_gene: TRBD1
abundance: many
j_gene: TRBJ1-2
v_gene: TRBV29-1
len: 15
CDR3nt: TGCAGCGTTGACCTGGGACAGAAATACCACTATGGCTACACCTTC
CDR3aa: CSVDLGQKYHYGYTF

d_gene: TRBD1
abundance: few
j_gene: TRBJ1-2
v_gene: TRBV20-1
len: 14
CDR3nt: TGCAGTGCTAGCCTCTTGGACAGGGCCTATGGCTACACCTTC
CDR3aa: CSASLLDRAYGYTF

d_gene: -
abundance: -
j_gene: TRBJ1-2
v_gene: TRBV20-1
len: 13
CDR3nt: TGCAGTGCTAGGTATTCCGGGATCTATGGCTACACCTTC
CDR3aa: CSARYSGIYGYTF